This entry features one TCR beta chain sequence. These data come from a study of shared clonotypes between healthy human individuals. Study-level background: Contributing individuals were a couple of females and three males aged 18 to 49. For every donor, three CD4 naive, three CD4 memory, two CD8 naive and one CD8 memory plates were used.

V shed 6 bases and J 6 bases; nucleotides not matched to a gene: 4. Germline assignment: CDR1 MNHEY and CDR2 SVGAGI. The CDR3 extends over 14 amino acids. Repertoires were generated with immunoSEQ multiplex PCR, while TCRdb's copy carries only in-frame clones and drops some. The sample carries nearly 750,000 clones, around 70% recorded once. Free of recent acute infections or vaccinations, the donors were healthy HIV-negative adults. This receptor was identified in a woman between 25 and 40 years old in good health. The sample consisted of memory CD4+ T cells sorted from blood. Subset given: CD45RA-negative fraction. The chain is built from TRBV6-5 and TRBJ2-7, with 14 bases lining up with TRBD2. CDR3 sequence: CASRSGTSGGEQYF. The CDR3 DNA sequence: TGTGCCAGCAGGTCCGGGACTAGCGGGGGCGAGCAGTACTTC.